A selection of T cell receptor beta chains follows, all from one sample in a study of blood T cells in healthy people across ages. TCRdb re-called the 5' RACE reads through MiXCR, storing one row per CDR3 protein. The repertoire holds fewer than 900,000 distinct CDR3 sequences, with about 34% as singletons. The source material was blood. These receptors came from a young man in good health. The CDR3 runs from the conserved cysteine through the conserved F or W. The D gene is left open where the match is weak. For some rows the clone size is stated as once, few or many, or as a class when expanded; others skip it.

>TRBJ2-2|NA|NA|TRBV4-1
CASSSWQGGRTGELFF
TGCGCCAGCAGCTCCTGGCAGGGGGGAAGAACCGGGGAGCTGTTTTTT
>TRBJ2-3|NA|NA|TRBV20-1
CSATPNGYTQYF
TGCAGTGCCACGCCTAACGGGTATACGCAGTATTTT
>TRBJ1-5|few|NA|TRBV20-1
CSARPQPGARGNQPQHF
TGCAGTGCTCGACCTCAACCCGGGGCGAGGGGCAATCAGCCCCAGCATTTT
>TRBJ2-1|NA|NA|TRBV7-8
CASSLLTGDREQFF
TGTGCCAGCAGCTTACTAACGGGCGACCGGGAGCAGTTCTTC
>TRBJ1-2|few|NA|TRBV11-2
CASSLGPQGMVIYGYTF
TGTGCCAGCAGCTTAGGGCCCCAGGGTATGGTCATCTATGGCTACACCTTC
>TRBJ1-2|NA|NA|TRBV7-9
CASSPTGTGSLYGYTF
TGTGCCAGCAGCCCAACGGGGACGGGCAGCCTATATGGCTACACCTTC
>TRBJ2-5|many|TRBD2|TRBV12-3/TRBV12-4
CASSSAGQETQYF
TGTGCCAGCAGTTCAGCGGGGCAAGAGACCCAGTACTTC
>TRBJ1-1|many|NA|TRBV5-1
CASSLASGGTEAFF
TGCGCCAGCAGCTTGGCGTCGGGGGGCACTGAAGCTTTCTTT
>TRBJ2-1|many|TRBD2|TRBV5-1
CASSPRTSGAYNEQFF
TGCGCCAGCAGCCCGCGGACTAGCGGGGCCTACAATGAGCAGTTCTTC
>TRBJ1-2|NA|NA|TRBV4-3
CASSQENGYTF
TGCGCCAGCAGCCAAGAGAATGGCTACACCTTC
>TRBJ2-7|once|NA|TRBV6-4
CASSPRDNRDNEQYF
TGTGCCAGCAGTCCCCGGGACAATAGGGACAATGAGCAGTACTTC
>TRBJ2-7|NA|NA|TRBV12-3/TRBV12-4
CASSVLVGADQYF
TGTGCCAGCAGTGTGCTAGTGGGGGCCGATCAGTACTTC
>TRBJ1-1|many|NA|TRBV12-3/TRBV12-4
CASSLDSMNTEAFF
TGTGCCAGCAGTTTAGACAGCATGAACACTGAAGCTTTCTTT
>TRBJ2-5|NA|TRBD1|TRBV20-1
CSARGQGLHMVEQYF
TGCAGTGCTAGGGGACAGGGCCTCCATATGGTTGAGCAGTACTTC
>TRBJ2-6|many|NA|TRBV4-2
CASSQEGNSGANVLTF
TGTGCCAGCAGCCAAGAGGGGAACTCTGGGGCCAACGTCCTGACTTTC
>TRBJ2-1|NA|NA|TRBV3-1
CASSQVLNYDVSYDEQFF
TGTGCCAGCAGCCAAGTCCTAAACTACGATGTCTCCTACGATGAGCAGTTCTTC
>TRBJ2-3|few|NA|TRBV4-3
CASSQEWTDSTDTQYF
TGCGCCAGCAGCCAAGAATGGACAGATAGCACAGATACGCAGTATTTT
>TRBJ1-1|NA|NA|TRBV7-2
CASSQGLVAFF
TGTGCCAGCAGCCAGGGCTTGGTGGCTTTCTTT
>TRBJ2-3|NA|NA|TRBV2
CASPRGSADTDTQYF
TGTGCCAGCCCTCGGGGTAGCGCTGACACAGATACGCAGTATTTT
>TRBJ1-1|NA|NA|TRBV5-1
CASSSDSKNTEAFF
TGCGCCAGCAGCTCAGACTCAAAGAACACTGAAGCTTTCTTT
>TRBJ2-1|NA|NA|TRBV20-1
CSAHHVVRANEQFF
TGCAGTGCCCATCATGTGGTCAGGGCTAATGAGCAGTTCTTC
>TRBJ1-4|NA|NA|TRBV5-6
CASSLGGRGLSEKLFF
TGTGCCAGCAGCTTGGGAGGACGGGGCTTAAGTGAAAAACTGTTTTTT
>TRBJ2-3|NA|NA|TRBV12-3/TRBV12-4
CASSLRGGRADTQYF
TGTGCCAGCAGTTTGAGGGGGGGGAGAGCAGATACGCAGTATTTT
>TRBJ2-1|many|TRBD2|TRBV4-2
CASSPRLSGGYNEQFF
TGTGCCAGCAGCCCACGACTGAGCGGGGGATACAATGAGCAGTTCTTC
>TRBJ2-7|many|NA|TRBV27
CASSFASSYEQYF
TGTGCCAGCAGTTTTGCGTCCTCCTACGAGCAGTACTTC
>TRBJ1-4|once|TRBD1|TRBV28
CASSLSTGGSENEKLFF
TGTGCCAGCAGTTTGTCGACAGGGGGCTCCGAAAATGAAAAACTGTTTTTT
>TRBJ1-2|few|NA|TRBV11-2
CASSLGGPKLGYGYTF
TGTGCCAGCAGCTTAGGGGGGCCGAAGCTAGGCTATGGCTACACCTTC
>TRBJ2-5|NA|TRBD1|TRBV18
CASARQGNEQYF
TGTGCCAGCGCAAGACAGGGCAATGAGCAGTACTTC
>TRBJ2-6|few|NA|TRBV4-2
CASSLAALRSGANVLTF
TGTGCCAGCAGCCTGGCAGCACTCCGCTCTGGGGCCAACGTCCTGACTTTC
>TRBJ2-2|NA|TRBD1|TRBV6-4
CATGAGGITNTGELFF
TGTGCCACCGGGGCAGGGGGTATAACGAACACCGGGGAGCTGTTTTTT
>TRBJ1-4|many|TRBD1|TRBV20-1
CSARAHRQGANEKLFF
TGCAGTGCTAGAGCCCATAGACAGGGGGCGAATGAAAAACTGTTTTTT
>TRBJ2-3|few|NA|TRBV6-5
CASSYGGTTDTQYF
TGTGCCAGCAGTTACGGGGGGACCACAGATACGCAGTATTTT
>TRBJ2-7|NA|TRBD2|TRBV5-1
CASSLRLAGEQYF
TGCGCCAGCAGCTTAAGACTAGCGGGTGAGCAGTACTTC
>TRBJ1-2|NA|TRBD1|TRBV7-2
CASSSDRADYGYTF
TGTGCCAGCAGCTCTGACAGGGCGGACTATGGCTACACCTTC
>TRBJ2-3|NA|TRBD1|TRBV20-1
CSAPDRRQVTDTQYF
TGCAGTGCCCCGGACAGGCGGCAGGTCACAGATACGCAGTATTTT
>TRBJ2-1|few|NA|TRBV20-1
CSAAQGGNEQFF
TGCAGTGCTGCTCAGGGTGGGAATGAGCAGTTCTTC
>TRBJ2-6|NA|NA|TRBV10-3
CAIGAGISGANVLTF
TGTGCCATCGGGGCCGGAATATCTGGGGCCAACGTCCTGACTTTC
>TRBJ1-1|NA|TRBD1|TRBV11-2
CASSLERDRGAFF
TGTGCCAGCAGCCTGGAAAGGGACAGGGGAGCTTTCTTT
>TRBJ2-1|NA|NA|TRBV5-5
CASSWGSLGNKQFF
TGTGCCAGCAGCTGGGGGTCCCTGGGGAATAAGCAGTTCTTC
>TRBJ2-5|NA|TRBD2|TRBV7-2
CASSLTGTTQETQYF
TGTGCCAGCAGCTTGACCGGGACTACCCAAGAGACCCAGTACTTC
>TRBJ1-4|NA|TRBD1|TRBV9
CASSGTGGFEKLFF
TGTGCCAGCAGCGGGACAGGGGGCTTTGAAAAACTGTTTTTT